Following are 3 T cell receptor beta chains from one sample sequenced in a study of blood T cell repertoires in COVID-19. This table comes from immunoSEQ multiplex PCR, and its TCRdb copy is limited to in-frame clones, with some not included. The repertoire has around 200,000 clones, roughly 87% of them found once; the top ten carry 9.5% to 15%. Sequences were obtained from peripheral blood. Receptors were obtained from a woman aged 18-35 years who had recovered from COVID-19.

J is TRBJ2-5 and V is TRBV4-3; D not certain. The V end lost 3 bases, the J end lost 6 bases, and 26 bases lay between the germline ends. The CDR3 has 18 residues. Germline CDR1 and CDR2: LGHNA and YSLEER. The DNA of the CDR3 is TGCGCCAGCAGCCACCACCCCCAGATACACTATTCTAAGAAGACCCAGTACTTC. It is translated as CASSHHPQIHYSKKTQYF.

The chain combines TRBV27 with TRBJ1-4, with D tentatively TRBD1 (5 bases). CDR1 is MNHEY, CDR2 SMNVEV, per germline (reference sequence). Deletions cut 5 bases from V and 3 bases from J, with 10 bases between. The CDR3 runs 14 residues. CDR3 sequence: CASSPRGANEKLFF. Written as DNA, the CDR3 is TGTGCCAGCAGTCCTCGGGGGGCTAATGAAAAACTGTTTTTT.

This chain connects TRBV3-1 (or the pseudogene TRBV3-2) to TRBJ2-5, with 9 bases matching TRBD2. Losses at the gene ends were 10 bases for V and 5 bases for J; bases not matched to a gene: 11. Germline V gene data show CDR1 as LGHDT and CDR2 as YNNKEL (reference sequence). CDR3 size: 14 residues. CDR3 nucleotide sequence: TGTGCCACCGGACATGGGACTAGCTGGGAGACCCAGTACTTC. This codes for CATGHGTSWETQYF.